The 32 T cell receptor beta chains below come from one sample, sequenced in a study of OX40 agonist ivuxolimab in advanced cancers. The protocol was immunoSEQ multiplex PCR, while the TCRdb copy is restricted to in-frame clones and leaves out a portion. The table lists roughly 56,000 clones, 70% to 80% of them singletons. This material consisted of CD4+ or CD8+ T cells sorted from blood, taken in a trial of the OX40 agonist ivuxolimab. These receptors were collected from an adult with an advanced solid tumor such as melanoma, head and neck, liver or kidney cancer.

This clone was counted a single time. The genes are TRBV18 and TRBJ2-7; 7 bases are a match to TRBD2. In germline, CDR1 is KGHSH, CDR2 LQKENI. The CDR3 runs to 15 residues. With 4 bases clipped from V and 4 bases from J, the junction kept 10 bases outside the gene matches. The chain's CDR3 is CASSLGGTTSYEQYF. For the CDR3, the DNA is TGTGCCAGCTCACTAGGTGGGACTACCTCATACGAGCAGTACTTC.

This clone was counted a few times. The rearrangement links TRBV16 to TRBJ2-1; TRBD1 might be the D (6 bases). Germline-derived CDR1 and CDR2 are KGHSY and FQNENV. The CDR3 has 15 amino acids. The V end was cut by 3 bases, the J end by 1 base, with 10 bases between. The DNA of the CDR3 is TGTGCCAGCAGCCATCGGGACACATCCTACAATGAGCAGTTCTTC. Translated: CASSHRDTSYNEQFF.

The chain joins TRBV7-9 to TRBJ2-7; D is unresolved. Deletions cut 4 bases from V and 0 bases from J, with 7 bases between. Germline CDR1 reads SEHNR; CDR2 reads FQNEAQ (reference sequence). The CDR3 totals 13 residues. The CDR3 DNA reads as TGTGCCAGCAGCTCCGAGAGCTCCTACGAGCAGTACTTC. It translates to CASSSESSYEQYF.

The chain couples TRBV7-9 to TRBJ1-6; D gene ambiguous. The CDR3 contains 13 residues. V was trimmed by 1 base and J by 8 bases, leaving 6 bases between them. Germline assignment: CDR1 SEHNR and CDR2 FQNEAQ (reference sequence). The CDR3 reads CASSLVVDSPLHF. The DNA for the CDR3 is TGTGCCAGCAGCTTAGTAGTCGATTCACCCCTCCACTTT.

The rearrangement uses TRBV6-6 and TRBJ2-4; 10 bases map to TRBD2. J gave up 8 bases and V 5 bases, and 9 bases lay outside the gene matches. The CDR3 length is 15 residues. CDR1 MNHNY and CDR2 SVGAGI come from the germline V gene (reference sequence). The CDR3 is CASSGGLAGADIQYF. Here the CDR3 DNA reads TGTGCCAGCAGTGGTGGCCTAGCGGGGGCAGACATTCAGTACTTC.

This sequence joins TRBV9 and TRBJ2-2, with TRBD1 as a possible D gene (6 bases). The CDR3 spans 18 residues. Germline assignment: CDR1 SGDLS and CDR2 YYNGEE. Trimming shortened V by 0 bases and J by 1 base, and 16 bases separated the two germline ends. CDR3 nucleotides: TGTGCCAGCAGCGTAGGAGAATTTGGCAGGGGGAACACCGGGGAGCTGTTTTTT. Amino acid sequence: CASSVGEFGRGNTGELFF.

V and J are TRBV2 and TRBJ2-5; the D gene is possibly TRBD1 (5 bases). This CDR3 region has 15 residues. Germline loops: CDR1 SNHLY, CDR2 FYNNEI. Deletions cut 1 base from V and 2 bases from J, with 11 bases between. Written as DNA, the CDR3 is TGTGCCAGCAGTGAAGGGACCAGGGTGCAAGAGACCCAGTACTTC. This encodes CASSEGTRVQETQYF.

This clone was found a few times. In nucleotides, the CDR3 is TGTGCCAGCAGACAGAGCTCCTATAATTCACCCCTCCACTTT. Its translation is CASRQSSYNSPLHF. J is TRBJ1-6 and V is TRBV2; D remains ambiguous. The CDR3 runs to 14 residues. V was cut by 6 bases and J by 0 bases, with 6 bases left in between. CDR1 and CDR2 from the germline V gene are SNHLY and FYNNEI.

This clone was seen a few times. CDR3 bases: TGTGCCTGGAGTGGGATGGCAAGGGTGAACACTGAAGCTTTCTTT. Amino acid sequence: CAWSGMARVNTEAFF. This chain uses TRBV30 with TRBJ1-1; D remains unclear. Germline V gene data show CDR1 as GTSNPN and CDR2 as SVGIG (reference sequence). This CDR3 is built from 15 residues. Deletions cut 1 base from V and 0 bases from J, with 12 bases between.

V is TRBV28 and J is TRBJ2-3; either TRBD1 or TRBD2 may supply D (5 bases each). CDR3 length: 13 residues. Per the germline V gene, CDR1 is MDHEN and CDR2 is SYDVKM. Trimming left V 6 bases short and J 3 bases short, with 10 bases between. CDR3 coding DNA: TGTGCCAGCAGGCAGGGCGGGACAGATACGCAGTATTTT. Amino acids: CASRQGGTDTQYF. Full variable domain (missing parts from reference TRBV28 and TRBJ2-3): DVKVTQSSRYLVKRTGEKVFLECVQDMDHENMFWYRQDPGLGLRLIYFSYDVKMKEKGDIPEGYSVSREKKERFSLILESASTNQTSMYLCASRQGGTDTQYFGPGTRLTVL.

Worth noting for this clone: Its ends do not fully match the called genes, so a read error is possible. This chain connects TRBV7-7 to TRBJ1-4, with 7 bases matching TRBD1. The CDR3 runs to 14 residues. Germline V gene lookup returns CDR1 SSHAT and CDR2 FNYEAQ (reference sequence). Here the CDR3 DNA reads TGTGCTAGCAGCCCGGGACAGCCTAATGAAAAACTGTTTTTT. Translated, it gives CASSPGQPNEKLFF.

The chain has TRBV30 and TRBJ2-6; maybe TRBD1 (6 bases). The ends were cut back, 5 bases at V and 1 base at J, with 9 bases in the middle. Germline V gene data show CDR1 as GTSNPN and CDR2 as SVGIG (reference sequence). This CDR3 has 14 residues. In DNA form, the CDR3 reads TGTGCCTGGGTACAGGGATCTGGGGCCAACGTCCTGACTTTC. Its translation: CAWVQGSGANVLTF.

The CDR3 here is CASSPRLAGSEQYF. CDR3 DNA sequence: TGTGCCAGCAGCCCCAGACTAGCGGGAAGCGAGCAGTACTTC. V is TRBV4-2 and J is TRBJ2-7; TRBD2 matches at 11 bases. Germline assignment: CDR1 LGHNA and CDR2 YNFKEQ. The J segment lost 6 bases and the V segment lost 4 bases, leaving 5 bases of the junction unmatched. CDR3 length: 14 residues.

V and J are TRBV19 and TRBJ2-7; 7 bases are shared with TRBD2. V was pared by 5 bases and J by 0 bases, with 4 bases of the junction left unmatched. Germline CDR1 reads LNHDA; CDR2 reads SQIVND (reference sequence). The length of the CDR3 is 14 residues. The CDR3 region has the DNA TGTGCCAGTAGTGGGGGGGACCGCTCCTACGAGCAGTACTTC. Residues: CASSGGDRSYEQYF.

CDR3 DNA: TGTGCCACCAGCAGAGATTTTCGGGTAGAGAACACTGAAGCTTTCTTT. Its translation: CATSRDFRVENTEAFF. The chain links TRBV15 to TRBJ1-1; no clear D gene. The V gene lost 0 bases and the J gene lost 1 base, with 12 bases spanning the gap. CDR1 and CDR2 from the germline V gene are LNHNV and YYDKDF (reference sequence). The CDR3 has 16 residues.

This chain uses TRBV5-1 with TRBJ1-2; the D is unclear. The germline V gene has CDR1 SGHRS and CDR2 YFSETQ. The V end was cut by 2 bases, the J end by 5 bases, with 16 bases between. The CDR3 covers 15 residues. CDR3 sequence: CASSLRPDNPYGYTF. The CDR3 nucleotides are TGCGCCAGCAGCTTACGACCGGATAATCCTTATGGCTACACCTTC.

In this sample, this clone turned up once. The V gene is TRBV19, the J gene TRBJ2-1; 9 bases are a match to TRBD2. This CDR3 contains 14 residues. Looked up from germline, CDR1 is LNHDA and CDR2 is SQIVND (reference sequence). The junction had 7 bases not matched to a gene; V was cut back by 7 bases and J by 6 bases. CDR3 in DNA: TGTGCCAGTAAGGCGGGAGGGACAACCAATGAGCAGTTCTTC. It translates to CASKAGGTTNEQFF. The full variable domain, its missing parts supplied by reference TRBV19 and TRBJ2-1, is DGGITQSPKYLFRKEGQNVTLSCEQNLNHDAMYWYRQDPGQGLRLIYYSQIVNDFQKGDIAEGYSVSREKKESFPLTVTSAQKNPTAFYLCASKAGGTTNEQFFGPGTRLTVL.

The chain uses TRBV6-1 and TRBJ2-5; no clear D. Germline CDR1 MNHNS, CDR2 SASEGT. The CDR3 has 15 amino acids. V lost 1 base, J lost 1 base, and 10 bases lay in between. The CDR3 sequence: CASSEVSFAQETQYF. For the CDR3, the DNA is TGTGCCAGCAGTGAAGTATCGTTTGCCCAAGAGACCCAGTACTTC.

J is TRBJ1-2 and V is TRBV2; 10 bases match TRBD1. The CDR3 is 13 amino acids. V trimming: 5 bases; J trimming: 11 bases; junction bases outside the gene matches: 8. From germline, CDR1 is SNHLY and CDR2 FYNNEI. This chain's CDR3 is CASSIRDRGFYTF. The CDR3 coding sequence is TGTGCCAGCAGTATCCGGGACAGGGGCTTTTACACCTTC.

The rearrangement uses TRBV19 and TRBJ2-4; 7 bases map to TRBD2. Trimming took 3 bases from V and 8 from J; bases not matched to a gene: 13. This CDR3 has 16 residues. Germline V CDR1 and CDR2: LNHDA, SQIVND (reference sequence). The CDR3, as DNA: TGTGCCAGTAGTATGGCTTGGGGAGGGATGAGGGACATTCAGTACTTC. It encodes CASSMAWGGMRDIQYF.

The chain employs TRBV10-3 and TRBJ2-1, with 13 bases lining up with TRBD2. V was clipped by 4 bases and J by 6 bases; unmatched bases: 12. The CDR3 runs 18 residues. CDR1 ENHRY and CDR2 SYGVKD come from the germline V gene. CDR3 bases: TGTGCCATCAGTGCTTCAACGGGACTAGCGGGGTTTGTCAATGAGCAGTTCTTC. Amino acid sequence: CAISASTGLAGFVNEQFF.

This chain joins TRBV15 and TRBJ2-7, with a tentative D call TRBD2 (6 bases). The V and J ends lost 4 bases and 6 bases respectively, with 10 bases between them. Germline lookup yields CDR1 LNHNV and CDR2 YYDKDF (reference sequence). This CDR3 contains 12 residues. CDR3 protein: CATSTPGGEQYF. CDR3 bases: TGTGCCACCAGCACCCCCGGGGGCGAGCAGTACTTC.

The genes are TRBV11-2 and TRBJ2-1, with 11 bases identical to TRBD2. The germline gives CDR1 SGHAT, CDR2 FQNNGV. J gave up 0 bases and V 5 bases, and 12 bases lay outside the gene matches. This CDR3 region has 19 residues. Here the CDR3 DNA reads TGTGCCAGCAGCCGGTGGGGACTAGCGGCCTTCAGCTCCTACAATGAGCAGTTCTTC. Translated: CASSRWGLAAFSSYNEQFF.

The V call is TRBV7-9, the J call TRBJ2-1; D gene unclear. From germline, CDR1 is SEHNR and CDR2 FQNEAQ (reference sequence). CDR3 size: 14 residues. Trimming cost V 2 bases and J 3 bases, with 8 bases left between them. The CDR3 protein is CASSLTAGYNEQFF. The CDR3 coding sequence is TGTGCCAGCAGCTTAACCGCAGGCTACAATGAGCAGTTCTTC.

The gene calls are TRBV7-9 and TRBJ2-3, with 7 bases identical to TRBD1. Trimming cost V 6 bases and J 0 bases; bases outside gene matches: 6. In germline, CDR1 is SEHNR, CDR2 FQNEAQ (reference sequence). This CDR3 contains 15 residues. CDR3 in DNA: TGTGCCAGCAGGTCTGGACAGGAAAGCACAGATACGCAGTATTTT. Translation gives CASRSGQESTDTQYF. The full variable domain, completed using reference TRBV7-9 and TRBJ2-3, is DTGVSQNPRHKITKRGQNVTFRCDPISEHNRLYWYRQTLGQGPEFLTYFQNEAQLEKSRLLSDRFSAERPKGSFSTLEIQRTEQGDSAMYLCASRSGQESTDTQYFGPGTRLTVL.

This sequence joins TRBV7-8 and TRBJ1-1; D is unresolved. The CDR3 has 13 amino acids. V was trimmed by 2 bases and J by 1 base, leaving 5 bases between them. Germline CDR1 SGHVS, CDR2 FQNEAQ. The CDR3 loop reads CASSLTANTEAFF. CDR3 coding DNA: TGTGCCAGCAGCTTAACAGCGAACACTGAAGCTTTCTTT. The complete variable domain, with remaining parts taken from reference TRBV7-8 and TRBJ1-1, reads GAGVSQSPRYKVAKRGQDVALRCDPISGHVSLFWYQQALGQGPEFLTYFQNEAQLDKSGLPSDRFFAERPEGSVSTLKIQRTQQEDSAVYLCASSLTANTEAFFGQGTRLTVV.

The chain uses TRBV10-3 and TRBJ2-7; TRBD2 agrees at 9 bases. The CDR3 has 14 residues. The V gene's germline CDR1 is ENHRY and CDR2 SYGVKD. The V gene end was trimmed by 2 bases and the J gene end by 2 bases; junction bases not matched to a gene: 1. DNA of the CDR3: TGTGCCATCAGTGAGCTAGCGGGGACCTACGAGCAGTACTTC. Its protein is CAISELAGTYEQYF.

V gene TRBV28 combines with J gene TRBJ2-5; maybe TRBD1 (6 bases). Trimming stripped 7 bases from V and 4 bases from J, with 10 bases between. The CDR3 covers 12 residues. Germline assignment: CDR1 MDHEN and CDR2 SYDVKM. For the CDR3, the DNA is TGTGCCAGCATTGGGGGCGGAGAGACCCAGTACTTC. Its translation: CASIGGGETQYF.

This clone was found once. This chain connects TRBV28 to TRBJ2-7; D unresolved. V gave up 7 bases and J gave up 4 bases, with 11 bases separating them. This CDR3 spans 12 amino acids. Germline assignment: CDR1 MDHEN and CDR2 SYDVKM. The CDR3 sequence: CASMRIGYEQYF. CDR3 coding DNA: TGTGCCAGCATGCGAATAGGATACGAGCAGTACTTC.

The chain carries TRBV10-1 and TRBJ2-4; 9 bases map to TRBD1. Germline CDR1 is WNHNN and CDR2 is SYGVQD (reference sequence). The CDR3 covers 14 residues. V was pared by 3 bases and J by 9 bases, with 6 bases of the junction left unmatched. CDR3 in amino acids: CASSEQGAYGIQYF. CDR3 bases: TGCGCCAGCAGTGAACAGGGGGCGTATGGCATTCAGTACTTC.

This clone has just one count. The V and J genes are TRBV11-2 and TRBJ2-1, with D perhaps TRBD2 (6 bases). V lost 6 bases and J 7 bases, leaving 13 bases between the germline ends. This CDR3 spans 13 amino acids. Per the germline V gene, CDR1 is SGHAT and CDR2 is FQNNGV. The CDR3 region has the DNA TGTGCCAGCAGTTACGACGCGGGAAATGAGCAGTTCTTC. It yields the protein CASSYDAGNEQFF.

For the CDR3, the DNA is TGTGCCAGTAGTATCTCGGGGGCCAACGTCCTGACTTTC. Translated: CASSISGANVLTF. The chain carries TRBV19 and TRBJ2-6; D is unresolved. CDR1 is LNHDA and CDR2 is SQIVND in the germline V gene (reference sequence). The CDR3 has 13 amino acids. V dropped 3 bases and J dropped 4 bases, with 4 bases sitting between them.